These 26 T cell receptor beta chains share one sample of origin, sequenced in a study of OX40 agonist ivuxolimab in advanced cancers. Sequencing was performed with immunoSEQ multiplex PCR; in TCRdb, only in-frame clones are kept and a portion is missing. The table records approximately 94,000 clones, approximately 81% of them present only once. The starting material was CD4+ or CD8+ T cells sorted from blood, obtained in a trial of the OX40 agonist ivuxolimab. The receptor source for this set is an adult with an advanced solid tumor such as melanoma, head and neck, liver or kidney cancer.

This CDR3 is CASSLTGQWTEAFF. The CDR3 bases are TGTGCCAGCAGCCTGACAGGTCAATGGACTGAAGCTTTCTTT. The chain has TRBV9 and TRBJ1-1; tentative D call: TRBD1 (6 bases). CDR3 length equals 14 residues. Germline CDR1 reads SGDLS; CDR2 reads YYNGEE. Trimming cost V 4 bases and J 5 bases, with 15 bases left between them.

V gene TRBV6-6 combines with J gene TRBJ2-3; D uncertain. The V and J ends lost 5 bases and 5 bases respectively, with 5 bases between them. The germline V gene encodes CDR1 MNHNY and CDR2 SVGAGI (reference sequence). The CDR3 is 11 amino acids. The CDR3 DNA is TGTGCCAGCAGTGTAGGAGATACGCAGTATTTT. This codes for CASSVGDTQYF.

The chain employs TRBV29-1 and TRBJ1-3; unclear D gene. Germline values: CDR1 SQVTM, CDR2 ANQGSEA. This CDR3 comprises 11 residues. Trimming cost V 6 bases and J 4 bases, with 7 bases left between them. In nucleotides, the CDR3 is TGCAGCGTGGAACAGGGAAACACCATATATTTT. It encodes CSVEQGNTIYF.

The chain links TRBV9 to TRBJ1-3, with 9 bases lining up with TRBD1. This CDR3 spans 18 amino acids. Germline lookup yields CDR1 SGDLS and CDR2 YYNGEE. Losses at the gene ends were 3 bases for V and 3 bases for J; bases not matched to a gene: 13. The CDR3 nucleotides are TGTGCCAGCAGCGCAGCCTTAGCTACAGGGGGCGGTGGAAACACCATATATTTT. It specifies CASSAALATGGGGNTIYF.

This chain links TRBV4-3 with TRBJ2-1; 8 nucleotides align to TRBD2. The V and J ends lost 4 bases and 0 bases, in that order; junction bases with no gene match: 14. This CDR3 contains 19 residues. Germline V gene sequence: CDR1 LGHNA, CDR2 YSLEER. The CDR3 sequence is CASSPTGGRGPSSYNEQFF. DNA for the CDR3: TGCGCCAGCAGCCCTACGGGGGGGCGGGGTCCGAGCTCCTACAATGAGCAGTTCTTC.

V is TRBV10-3 and J is TRBJ1-5, with D possibly matching TRBD1 (6 bases). The CDR3 loop spans 15 amino acids. Germline loops: CDR1 ENHRY, CDR2 SYGVKD. Trimming cost V 10 bases and J 1 base, with 17 bases left between them. DNA for the CDR3: TGTGCCACGTCTAGGGGGTCCTACAGCAATCAGCCCCAGCATTTT. It specifies CATSRGSYSNQPQHF.

The gene calls are TRBV2 and TRBJ1-5; possibly TRBD1 for D (5 bases). The CDR3 is 15 residues long. Germline assignment: CDR1 SNHLY and CDR2 FYNNEI. Trimming shortened V by 0 bases and J by 8 bases, and 14 bases separated the two germline ends. The CDR3 DNA sequence: TGTGCCAGCAGTGAAGCGCAAGGCAGGGTTAAGCCCCAGCATTTT. Its translation: CASSEAQGRVKPQHF.

This sequence joins TRBV18 and TRBJ1-3; 12 nucleotides match TRBD1. Germline V CDR1 and CDR2: KGHSH, LQKENI. The CDR3 runs 16 residues. V was pared by 2 bases and J by 4 bases, with 3 bases of the junction left unmatched. CDR3 amino acids: CASSPWDRGPGNTIYF. The CDR3 DNA reads TGTGCCAGCTCACCATGGGACAGGGGGCCGGGAAACACCATATATTTT.

The chain combines TRBV28 with TRBJ1-2; 7 bases match TRBD1. CDR3 length: 12 residues. In germline, CDR1 is MDHEN, CDR2 SYDVKM. V lost 5 bases, J lost 8 bases, and 5 bases stayed unmatched. CDR3 DNA: TGTGCCAGCAGTAATCCGGGACAGGGCTACACCTTC. It yields the protein CASSNPGQGYTF.

V gene TRBV28 combines with J gene TRBJ2-5; 11 bases line up with TRBD1. Trimming removed 4 bases from V and 9 bases from J; junction bases left unmatched: 10. The germline V gene has CDR1 MDHEN and CDR2 SYDVKM. This CDR3 is built from 15 residues. CDR3 in amino acids: CASSSTGQGVQAQYF. CDR3 DNA sequence: TGTGCCAGCAGTTCAACGGGACAGGGGGTTCAGGCCCAGTACTTC.

The chain is built from TRBV4-1 and TRBJ1-1; D gene uncertain. With 0 bases removed from V and 1 base from J, the gap between germline ends came to 9 bases. Germline V gives CDR1 MGHRA, CDR2 YSYEKL. The CDR3 extends over 15 amino acids. CDR3 residues: CASSQDFTWNTEAFF. The CDR3 DNA reads as TGCGCCAGCAGCCAAGATTTCACGTGGAACACTGAAGCTTTCTTT.

The CDR3 here is CASMGRGGFGANVLTF. In DNA form, the CDR3 reads TGTGCCAGCATGGGGAGAGGCGGATTTGGGGCCAACGTCCTGACTTTC. The chain has TRBV28 and TRBJ2-6, with a tentative D call TRBD2 (5 bases). V dropped 7 bases and J dropped 3 bases, with 16 bases sitting between them. Germline V gene sequence: CDR1 MDHEN, CDR2 SYDVKM. The CDR3 covers 16 residues.

V usage is TRBV27 and J usage is TRBJ2-4; 13 bases match TRBD2. The CDR3 contains 17 residues. The ends lost 5 bases at V and 2 bases at J; junction bases unmatched: 6. The germline gives CDR1 MNHEY, CDR2 SMNVEV (reference sequence). CDR3 protein: CASSKQTSGGTKNIQYF. The CDR3, as DNA: TGTGCCAGCAGTAAGCAGACTAGCGGGGGGACCAAAAACATTCAGTACTTC.

This chain connects TRBV18 to TRBJ1-1; D gene ambiguous. The V end lost 3 bases, the J end lost 1 base, and 12 bases lay between the germline ends. Germline-derived CDR1 and CDR2 are KGHSH and LQKENI. The CDR3 is made up of 15 amino acids. This CDR3 reads CASSPDRTPNTEAFF. In nucleotides, the CDR3 is TGTGCCAGCTCACCCGATCGCACCCCGAACACTGAAGCTTTCTTT.

This chain joins TRBV4-1 and TRBJ1-5; D uncertain. Trimming left V 6 bases short and J 6 bases short, with 15 bases between. Looked up from germline, CDR1 is MGHRA and CDR2 is YSYEKL. The CDR3 sequence is 14 residues long. The CDR3 sequence is CASRGVGDGQPQHF. The DNA for the CDR3 is TGCGCCAGCAGAGGTGTAGGCGACGGTCAGCCCCAGCATTTT.

The rearrangement links TRBV28 to TRBJ1-5; D is ambiguous. V was shortened by 6 bases and J by 3 bases, with 15 bases between the two germline ends. The CDR3 has 15 amino acids. Germline loops: CDR1 MDHEN, CDR2 SYDVKM. CDR3 region: CASSLSRAYNQPQHF. The CDR3 region has the DNA TGTGCCAGCAGCCTAAGCCGGGCCTACAATCAGCCCCAGCATTTT.

This rearrangement joins TRBV7-2 to TRBJ2-5, with 8 bases identical to TRBD1. The V and J ends lost 1 base and 5 bases, in that order; junction bases with no gene match: 6. Germline CDR1 SGHTA, CDR2 FQGNSA. This CDR3 comprises 15 residues. The CDR3 DNA is TGTGCCAGCAGCTTAGACAGGGGGGACGGGGAGACCCAGTACTTC. Translation: CASSLDRGDGETQYF.

The genes are TRBV28 and TRBJ2-2; TRBD1 might be the D (6 bases). Trimming stripped 3 bases from V and 1 base from J, with 12 bases between. The CDR3 is made up of 16 amino acids. CDR1 is MDHEN, CDR2 SYDVKM, per germline. The DNA for the CDR3 is TGTGCCAGCAGTTTGCCGGGACACGAGAACACCGGGGAGCTGTTTTTT. It specifies CASSLPGHENTGELFF.

This clone was counted only a few times. The chain recombines TRBV15 with TRBJ2-2; D unclear. This CDR3 comprises 15 residues. Trimming removed 0 bases at V and 2 bases at J, with 7 bases between. CDR1 is LNHNV and CDR2 is YYDKDF in the germline V gene (reference sequence). CDR3 in amino acids: CATSRDLGNTGELFF. The DNA of the CDR3 is TGTGCCACCAGCAGAGATTTAGGAAACACCGGGGAGCTGTTTTTT.

This sequence joins TRBV6-5 and TRBJ2-4; 7 positions agree with TRBD2. This CDR3 is 15 amino acids long. Germline-derived CDR1 and CDR2 are MNHEY and SVGAGI. The trim removed 7 bases at V and 0 bases at J, leaving 6 bases unmatched. The CDR3 DNA reads as TGTGCCAGCAAATTAAGCGGGGTAGCCAAAAACATTCAGTACTTC. This gives the protein CASKLSGVAKNIQYF.

The chain employs TRBV4-1 and TRBJ1-1; no reliable D call. V gave up 4 bases and J gave up 5 bases, with 17 bases separating them. The CDR3 length is 15 residues. The germline gives CDR1 MGHRA, CDR2 YSYEKL. The CDR3 spells CASSRRESLGTEAFF. For the CDR3, the DNA is TGCGCCAGCAGCCGACGAGAGAGTTTGGGAACTGAAGCTTTCTTT.

J is TRBJ2-3 and V is TRBV2; D is unclear. The CDR3 is made up of 15 amino acids. Germline V gene sequence: CDR1 SNHLY, CDR2 FYNNEI. The germline V and J ends were trimmed by 4 bases and 6 bases, with 17 bases remaining between them. In nucleotides, the CDR3 is TGTGCCAGCAGTGGTGACTCCTCGGCGTCGGATACGCAGTATTTT. This translates into CASSGDSSASDTQYF.

The gene calls are TRBV7-2 and TRBJ1-4; TRBD1 might be the D (6 bases). The CDR3 is 15 residues long. V lost 5 bases, J lost 5 bases, and 15 bases lay in between. Germline V gene lookup returns CDR1 SGHTA and CDR2 FQGNSA. CDR3 protein: CASSPSGGHNEKLFF. The DNA of the CDR3 is TGTGCCAGCAGCCCAAGCGGGGGCCACAATGAAAAACTGTTTTTT. The complete variable domain, with remaining parts taken from reference TRBV7-2 and TRBJ1-4, reads GAGVSQSPSNKVTEKGKDVELRCDPISGHTALYWYRQSLGQGLEFLIYFQGNSAPDKSGLPSDRFSAERTGGSVSTLTIQRTQQEDSAVYLCASSPSGGHNEKLFFGSGTQLSVL.

The CDR3 is CASSIWGTSTDTQYF. CDR3 sequence (DNA): TGTGCCAGTAGTATCTGGGGGACTAGCACAGATACGCAGTATTTT. This chain uses TRBV19 with TRBJ2-3; D is possibly TRBD2 (6 bases). V lost 3 bases, J lost 0 bases, and 10 bases lay in between. The CDR3 extends over 15 amino acids. Germline CDR1 and CDR2: LNHDA and SQIVND (reference sequence). The full variable domain, its missing parts supplied by reference TRBV19 and TRBJ2-3, is DGGITQSPKYLFRKEGQNVTLSCEQNLNHDAMYWYRQDPGQGLRLIYYSQIVNDFQKGDIAEGYSVSREKKESFPLTVTSAQKNPTAFYLCASSIWGTSTDTQYFGPGTRLTVL.

The chain joins TRBV18 to TRBJ1-1, with 9 bases aligning to TRBD1. Germline values: CDR1 KGHSH, CDR2 LQKENI. CDR3 size: 16 residues. With 8 bases clipped from V and 3 bases from J, the junction kept 13 bases outside the gene matches. The CDR3 protein is CASQYTGGRVDTEAFF. DNA for the CDR3: TGTGCCAGCCAATATACAGGGGGCAGGGTGGACACTGAAGCTTTCTTT.

The rearrangement links TRBV6-6 to TRBJ1-6, with a tentative D call TRBD1 (5 bases). Per the germline V gene, CDR1 is MNHNY and CDR2 is SVGAGI (reference sequence). Trimming left V 2 bases short and J 6 bases short, with 8 bases between. The CDR3 is 14 amino acids. CDR3 protein: CASSYGDGNSPLHF. The CDR3 nucleotides read TGTGCCAGCAGTTACGGGGACGGTAATTCACCCCTCCACTTT.